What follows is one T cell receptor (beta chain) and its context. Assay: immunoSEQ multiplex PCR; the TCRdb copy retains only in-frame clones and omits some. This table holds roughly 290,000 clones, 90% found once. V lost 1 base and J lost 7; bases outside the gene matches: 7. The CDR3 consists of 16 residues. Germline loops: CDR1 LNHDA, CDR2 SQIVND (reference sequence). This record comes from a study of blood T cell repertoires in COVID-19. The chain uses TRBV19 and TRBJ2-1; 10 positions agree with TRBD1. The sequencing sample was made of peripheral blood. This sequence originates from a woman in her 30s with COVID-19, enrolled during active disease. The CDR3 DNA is TGTGCCAGTAGTATAGTGGGGACAGGGGTCAAAAATGAGCAGTTCTTC. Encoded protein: CASSIVGTGVKNEQFF.